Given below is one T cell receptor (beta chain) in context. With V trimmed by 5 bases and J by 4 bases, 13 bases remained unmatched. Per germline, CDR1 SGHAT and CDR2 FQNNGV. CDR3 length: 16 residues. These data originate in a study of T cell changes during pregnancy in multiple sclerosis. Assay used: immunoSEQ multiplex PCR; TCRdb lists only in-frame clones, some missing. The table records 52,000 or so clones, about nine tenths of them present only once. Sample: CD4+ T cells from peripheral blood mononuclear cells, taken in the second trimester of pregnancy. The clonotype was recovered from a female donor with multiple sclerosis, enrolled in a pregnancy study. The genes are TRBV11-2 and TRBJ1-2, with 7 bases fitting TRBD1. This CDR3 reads CASSKSRDSLFYGYTF. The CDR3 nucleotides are TGTGCCAGCAGCAAAAGTCGGGACAGTCTCTTCTATGGCTACACCTTC.